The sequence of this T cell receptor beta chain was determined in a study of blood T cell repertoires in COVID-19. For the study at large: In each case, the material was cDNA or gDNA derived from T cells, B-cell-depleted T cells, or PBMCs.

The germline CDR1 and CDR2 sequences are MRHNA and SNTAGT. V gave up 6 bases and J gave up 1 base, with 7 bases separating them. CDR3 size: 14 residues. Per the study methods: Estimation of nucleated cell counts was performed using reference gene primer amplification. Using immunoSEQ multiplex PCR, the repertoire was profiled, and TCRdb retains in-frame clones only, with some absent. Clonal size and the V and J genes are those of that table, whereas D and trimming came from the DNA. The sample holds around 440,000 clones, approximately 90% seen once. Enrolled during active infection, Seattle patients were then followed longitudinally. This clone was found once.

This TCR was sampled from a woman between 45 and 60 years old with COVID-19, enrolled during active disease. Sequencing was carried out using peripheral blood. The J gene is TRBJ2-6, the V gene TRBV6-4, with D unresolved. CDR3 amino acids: CASSLESGANVLTF. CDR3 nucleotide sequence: TGTGCCAGCAGCTTGGAGTCTGGGGCCAACGTCCTGACTTTC.